This is a list of T cell receptor beta chains from one sample in a study of T cell changes during pregnancy in multiple sclerosis. Libraries were prepared by immunoSEQ multiplex PCR; TCRdb keeps only in-frame clonotypes and omits some of them. The sample contains about 33,000 clones, 90% to 95% of which appear only once. Sequencing used CD4+ T cells from peripheral blood mononuclear cells, obtained in the third trimester of pregnancy. All receptors come from a female donor in good health, enrolled as a control in a pregnancy study. The CDR3 runs from the conserved cysteine through the conserved F or W. Fields, in order: V gene, D gene, J gene, CDR3 protein. A D gene is named only where the DNA matches it firmly.

V gene: TRBV11-2; D gene: TRBD2; J gene: TRBJ2-3; CDR3 protein: CASSFLAGVNRDTQYF
V gene: TRBV9; D gene: .; J gene: TRBJ1-4; CDR3 protein: CASSVLGQGGEKLFF
V gene: TRBV25-1; D gene: TRBD1; J gene: TRBJ2-2; CDR3 protein: CASSVPPGQGKTGELFF
V gene: TRBV9; D gene: .; J gene: TRBJ2-2; CDR3 protein: CASSPRQGGTGELFF
V gene: TRBV5-6; D gene: .; J gene: TRBJ1-2; CDR3 protein: CASRRAGNYGYTF
V gene: TRBV19; D gene: .; J gene: TRBJ2-1; CDR3 protein: CASSMSPGSYNEQFF
V gene: TRBV27; D gene: .; J gene: TRBJ1-6; CDR3 protein: CASSFQDSPLHF
V gene: TRBV28; D gene: .; J gene: TRBJ1-2; CDR3 protein: CASSSGRDGYTF
V gene: TRBV28; D gene: .; J gene: TRBJ1-5; CDR3 protein: CASSLLAQPQHF
V gene: TRBV6-6; D gene: .; J gene: TRBJ2-7; CDR3 protein: CASSYARGGYEQYF
V gene: TRBV5-6; D gene: TRBD2; J gene: TRBJ2-5; CDR3 protein: CASSWGLAGAETQYF
V gene: TRBV2; D gene: TRBD2; J gene: TRBJ2-7; CDR3 protein: CASTWTSGGNEQYF
V gene: TRBV6-1; D gene: .; J gene: TRBJ2-6; CDR3 protein: CASSEALHRGSSGANVLTF
V gene: TRBV4-1; D gene: TRBD1; J gene: TRBJ2-7; CDR3 protein: CASSQEGQGSSYEQYF
V gene: TRBV4-2; D gene: .; J gene: TRBJ1-1; CDR3 protein: CASSQDRALSTEAFF
V gene: TRBV7-9; D gene: .; J gene: TRBJ2-1; CDR3 protein: CASLQGSHNEQFF
V gene: TRBV6-1; D gene: TRBD2; J gene: TRBJ2-1; CDR3 protein: CASSESSGGYGEQFF
V gene: TRBV7-2; D gene: TRBD1; J gene: TRBJ2-3; CDR3 protein: CASSLDRGKTDTQYF
V gene: TRBV20-1; D gene: .; J gene: TRBJ1-1; CDR3 protein: CSAGHREAAFF
V gene: TRBV20-1; D gene: .; J gene: TRBJ1-1; CDR3 protein: CSATNTEAFF
V gene: TRBV4-2; D gene: TRBD2; J gene: TRBJ2-1; CDR3 protein: CASRLAGGRREQFF
V gene: TRBV7-8; D gene: .; J gene: TRBJ1-1; CDR3 protein: CASSLARVEDTEAFF
V gene: TRBV19; D gene: .; J gene: TRBJ1-2; CDR3 protein: CASSRSGFYGYTF
V gene: TRBV10-3; D gene: TRBD1; J gene: TRBJ1-2; CDR3 protein: CAISPGQGDGYTF
V gene: TRBV7-6; D gene: TRBD2; J gene: TRBJ2-7; CDR3 protein: CASSPRTSGPSYEQYF
V gene: TRBV6-6; D gene: .; J gene: TRBJ2-2; CDR3 protein: CASSYSMPQGSGELFF
V gene: TRBV10-1; D gene: .; J gene: TRBJ1-1; CDR3 protein: CASSEGTEAFF
V gene: TRBV5-1; D gene: TRBD2; J gene: TRBJ2-2; CDR3 protein: CASSLAGSNTGELFF
V gene: TRBV27; D gene: TRBD2; J gene: TRBJ2-7; CDR3 protein: CASSRLAGVYEQYF
V gene: TRBV7-9; D gene: .; J gene: TRBJ2-7; CDR3 protein: CASSLPLINEQYF
V gene: TRBV4-1; D gene: .; J gene: TRBJ1-4; CDR3 protein: CASSQDLVSGYNEKLFF
V gene: TRBV11-2; D gene: .; J gene: TRBJ1-2; CDR3 protein: CASSSTGIYGYTF
V gene: TRBV5-6; D gene: TRBD1; J gene: TRBJ2-2; CDR3 protein: CASSLVGQGHTGELFF
V gene: TRBV27; D gene: TRBD1; J gene: TRBJ1-4; CDR3 protein: CASSLSRGAGGEKLFF
V gene: TRBV27; D gene: TRBD1; J gene: TRBJ1-2; CDR3 protein: CASSLAGGNYGYTF
V gene: TRBV28; D gene: .; J gene: TRBJ1-2; CDR3 protein: CASSLPLGGSYGYTF
V gene: TRBV28; D gene: TRBD1; J gene: TRBJ2-7; CDR3 protein: CASSRPGGAMREQYF
V gene: TRBV5-4; D gene: TRBD1; J gene: TRBJ1-2; CDR3 protein: CASSLTGQGIGGYTF
V gene: TRBV7-9; D gene: .; J gene: TRBJ2-2; CDR3 protein: CASSSPGGIPGELFF
V gene: TRBV6-5; D gene: .; J gene: TRBJ1-1; CDR3 protein: CASAGVNTEAFF
V gene: TRBV5-1; D gene: .; J gene: TRBJ2-3; CDR3 protein: CASRDAASTDTQYF
V gene: TRBV6-5; D gene: .; J gene: TRBJ1-1; CDR3 protein: CASRSGTSNTEAFF
V gene: TRBV28; D gene: .; J gene: TRBJ2-2; CDR3 protein: CASSLGLSTGELFF
V gene: TRBV6-5; D gene: TRBD1; J gene: TRBJ2-2; CDR3 protein: CASRFLLQGAGELFF
V gene: TRBV27; D gene: .; J gene: TRBJ1-5; CDR3 protein: CASSFSFYQPQHF
V gene: TRBV5-1; D gene: .; J gene: TRBJ1-1; CDR3 protein: CASSLSGDTEAFF
V gene: TRBV7-2; D gene: .; J gene: TRBJ2-3; CDR3 protein: CASSFLRGPDTQYF
V gene: TRBV4-2; D gene: .; J gene: TRBJ2-5; CDR3 protein: CASSQDRQIGQETQYF
V gene: TRBV5-1; D gene: TRBD1; J gene: TRBJ2-3; CDR3 protein: CASSPTGGSTTDTQYF
V gene: TRBV5-4; D gene: TRBD2; J gene: TRBJ2-1; CDR3 protein: CASSLRGEGQGAFF
V gene: TRBV9; D gene: TRBD2; J gene: TRBJ2-1; CDR3 protein: CASSIAGTSGGSSYNEQFF
V gene: TRBV7-2; D gene: TRBD2; J gene: TRBJ2-3; CDR3 protein: CASSTNGLAVGDTQYF
V gene: TRBV7-9; D gene: TRBD1; J gene: TRBJ2-7; CDR3 protein: CASSLDWTGQYF
V gene: TRBV10-1; D gene: .; J gene: TRBJ1-5; CDR3 protein: CARDRKGNQPQHF
V gene: TRBV7-9; D gene: TRBD1; J gene: TRBJ1-1; CDR3 protein: CASSSKGTGDVEAFF